This entry lists 17 T cell receptor beta chains sequenced from one sample in a study of T cells in Graves' hyperthyroidism and ophthalmopathy. The investigators amplified TCR beta CDR3 regions from RNA transcripts. When the TCR CDR3 underwent first-round RT-PCR, the HTBI primer set was used. MiXCR was run by TCRdb on the multiplex PCR reads, yielding one entry per CDR3 protein. The sample lists approximately 640,000 distinct CDR3 sequences, 45% occurring once. The sequencing sample was made of peripheral blood or thyroid tissue (not recorded which). These receptor sequences come from an adult man with Graves' disease, either hyperthyroidism or ophthalmopathy (not recorded which).

Turning to this clonotype: One end of the junction varies from germline; a read error may be responsible. The rearrangement uses TRBV7-7 and TRBJ2-5, with 8 nucleotides matching TRBD1. The V gene's germline CDR1 is SSHAT and CDR2 FNYEAQ (reference sequence). This CDR3 is 14 amino acids long. The CDR3 DNA reads TGTGCTAGCAGCTTACAGGGGGTACGGGAGACCCAGTACTTC. Translated: CASSLQGVRETQYF.

This chain links TRBV2 with TRBJ1-5, with a weak D call TRBD1 (6 bases). Germline V lookup: CDR1 SNHLY, CDR2 FYNNEI. V lost 5 bases, J lost 1 base, and 15 bases lay in between. CDR3 length equals 16 residues. The CDR3 DNA follows: TGTGCCAGCAGTCCTCAGCAGGGACAAAGCAATCAGCCCCAGCATTTT. Protein sequence: CASSPQQGQSNQPQHF.

The chain has TRBV7-2 and TRBJ2-7, with 10 bases that match TRBD2. The CDR3 consists of 16 residues. V shed 5 bases, J shed 0 bases, and the junction held 7 bases outside the gene matches. CDR1 is SGHTA, CDR2 FQGNSA, per germline. The CDR3 DNA reads as TGTGCCAGCAGCGGCCAACTAGCGGGGCCCTCCTACGAGCAGTACTTC. It encodes CASSGQLAGPSYEQYF.

V is TRBV29-1 and J is TRBJ2-7; either TRBD1 or TRBD2 may fit D (6 bases each). Trimming left V 4 bases short and J 6 bases short, with 19 bases between. This CDR3 has 14 amino acids. Germline V CDR1 and CDR2: SQVTM, ANQGSEA. DNA for the CDR3: TGCAGCGTTGTATCCGCGGGACAAAACTTCGAGCAGTACTTC. Translating it yields CSVVSAGQNFEQYF.

About this clonotype itself: Since the CDR3 does not end with the conserved phenylalanine or tryptophan, this likely comes from a read error. The V gene is TRBV29-1, the J gene TRBJ2-7; D possibly matches TRBD1 or TRBD2 (5 bases each). With 1 base removed from V and 3 bases from J, the gap between germline ends came to 10 bases. CDR1 and CDR2 from the germline V gene are SQVTM and ANQGSEA. This CDR3 contains 13 residues. The DNA of the CDR3 is TGCAGCGTTGAAGCATTGGGGGTCTACGAGCAGTACCTC. Translating gives CSVEALGVYEQYL.

The rearrangement uses TRBV24-1 and TRBJ1-1; 10 nucleotides line up with TRBD1. Germline V gene lookup returns CDR1 KGHDR and CDR2 SFDVKD. The V and J ends lost 8 bases and 4 bases, in that order; junction bases with no gene match: 6. The CDR3 is 14 amino acids. The CDR3 nucleotides read TGTGCCACCAAAAACGGACAGGGGGGCACTGAAGCTTTCTTT. The encoded protein is CATKNGQGGTEAFF.

V gene TRBV7-9 combines with J gene TRBJ2-7; D might be TRBD1 (5 bases). The germline gives CDR1 SEHNR, CDR2 FQNEAQ (reference sequence). The length of the CDR3 is 17 residues. V was shortened by 0 bases and J by 3 bases, with 18 bases between the two germline ends. CDR3 DNA sequence: TGTGCCAGCAGCTTAGCGGGGCAGGGCCAAGTCCGCTACGAGCAGTACTTC. Translated, it gives CASSLAGQGQVRYEQYF.

This clonotype was found many times. The rearrangement uses TRBV7-2 and TRBJ2-7; 9 bases fit TRBD1. Trimming removed 4 bases from V and 7 bases from J; junction bases left unmatched: 5. Germline V gene data show CDR1 as SGHTA and CDR2 as FQGNSA. The CDR3 is 13 amino acids. The CDR3 here is CASSSQGAREQYF. The CDR3 region has the DNA TGTGCCAGCAGCTCACAGGGGGCGCGAGAGCAGTACTTC.

In the case of this clonotype: One end of the junction does not line up with germline, which may come from a read error. The chain is built from TRBV2 and TRBJ2-7; D is unresolved. The CDR3 has 12 amino acids. Germline values: CDR1 SNHLY, CDR2 FYNNEI. This chain's CDR3 is CASSDSWVVSRF. Written as DNA, the CDR3 is TGTGCCAGCAGTGACAGTTGGGTGGTCAGTCGCTTC.

As to this clonotype: A junction end diverges from the germline sequence, so it may reflect a read error. The chain joins TRBV10-3 to TRBJ2-5; D possibly corresponds to TRBD1 (6 bases). The CDR3 runs to 15 residues. Germline V gene sequence: CDR1 ENHRY, CDR2 SYGVKD. The CDR3 DNA follows: TGTGCCAGCAGTCCCCGGGACACCGCCTGGGAGACCCAGTACTTC. It is translated as CASSPRDTAWETQYF.

This clonotype has a handful of counts. The DNA for the CDR3 is TGTGCCAGTAGTATCGGGGGTTTTCGGAATCAGCCCCAGCATTTT. Protein sequence: CASSIGGFRNQPQHF. This rearrangement joins TRBV19 to TRBJ1-5; possibly TRBD1 for D (5 bases). CDR3 length equals 15 residues. Trimming cost V 3 bases and J 4 bases, with 13 bases left between them. From germline, CDR1 is LNHDA and CDR2 SQIVND (reference sequence).

The chain joins TRBV7-2 to TRBJ1-4, with D possibly matching TRBD1 (5 bases). Deletions cut 1 base from V and 7 bases from J, with 13 bases between. The germline CDR1 and CDR2 sequences are SGHTA and FQGNSA. This CDR3 is 15 amino acids long. This chain's CDR3 is CASSLGQVGTEKLFF. As DNA, the CDR3 is TGTGCCAGCAGCTTAGGACAAGTAGGGACTGAAAAACTGTTTTTT. Based on the CDR3 plus reference TRBV7-2 and TRBJ1-4, the full variable domain is GAGVSQSPSNKVTEKGKDVELRCDPISGHTALYWYRQSLGQGLEFLIYFQGNSAPDKSGLPSDRFSAERTGGSVSTLTIQRTQQEDSAVYLCASSLGQVGTEKLFFGSGTQLSVL.

On this clonotype: One end of the junction does not line up with germline, which may come from a read error. This rearrangement joins TRBV6-5 to TRBJ2-7; D is ambiguous. The CDR3 contains 11 residues. Germline lookup yields CDR1 MNHEY and CDR2 SVGAGI. The CDR3 nucleotides read TGTACCAGCAGTTACGGATCCGAGCAGTACTTC. Its protein product is CTSSYGSEQYF.

This CDR3 is CAILRDGTSPPQHF. As DNA, the CDR3 is TGTGCCATACTTCGGGACGGAACTTCTCCGCCCCAGCATTTT. V usage is TRBV10-3 and J usage is TRBJ1-5; tentative D call: TRBD1 (5 bases). V shed 9 bases and J shed 9 bases, with 21 bases lying between them. The CDR3 contains 14 residues. Germline assignment: CDR1 ENHRY and CDR2 SYGVKD.

This chain links TRBV29-1 with TRBJ1-4; 8 nucleotides align to TRBD1. The germline V gene has CDR1 SQVTM and CDR2 ANQGSEA. The CDR3 consists of 13 residues. The V gene end was trimmed by 4 bases and the J gene end by 8 bases; junction bases not matched to a gene: 6. The CDR3 bases are TGCAGCGTTGTTGTGACAGGGGCGGAAAAACTGTTTTTT. As protein: CSVVVTGAEKLFF. Full variable domain (rest looked up from reference TRBV29-1 and TRBJ1-4): SAVISQKPSRDICQRGTSLTIQCQVDSQVTMMFWYRQQPGQSLTLIATANQGSEATYESGFVIDKFPISRPNLTFSTLTVSNMSPEDSSIYLCSVVVTGAEKLFFGSGTQLSVL.

The gene calls are TRBV25-1 and TRBJ1-4; D call uncertain. Per germline, CDR1 MGHDK and CDR2 SYGVNS. The CDR3 extends over 14 amino acids. V shed 3 bases and J shed 11 bases, with 16 bases lying between them. CDR3 residues: CASSEAGPGRKLFF. The CDR3 DNA reads as TGTGCCAGCAGTGAGGCAGGACCGGGGAGGAAACTGTTTTTT.

This chain links TRBV25-1 with TRBJ2-5; D remains ambiguous. Trimming stripped 4 bases from V and 5 bases from J, with 17 bases between. From germline, CDR1 is MGHDK and CDR2 SYGVNS. The CDR3 has 15 residues. CDR3 amino acids: CASSASFYQSETQYF. DNA for the CDR3: TGTGCCAGCAGTGCTAGTTTTTATCAGTCCGAGACCCAGTACTTC. Filled out from reference TRBV25-1 and TRBJ2-5, the complete variable domain reads EADIYQTPRYLVIGTGKKITLECSQTMGHDKMYWYQQDPGMELHLIHYSYGVNSTEKGDLSSESTVSRIRTEHFPLTLESARPSHTSQYLCASSASFYQSETQYFGPGTRLLVL.